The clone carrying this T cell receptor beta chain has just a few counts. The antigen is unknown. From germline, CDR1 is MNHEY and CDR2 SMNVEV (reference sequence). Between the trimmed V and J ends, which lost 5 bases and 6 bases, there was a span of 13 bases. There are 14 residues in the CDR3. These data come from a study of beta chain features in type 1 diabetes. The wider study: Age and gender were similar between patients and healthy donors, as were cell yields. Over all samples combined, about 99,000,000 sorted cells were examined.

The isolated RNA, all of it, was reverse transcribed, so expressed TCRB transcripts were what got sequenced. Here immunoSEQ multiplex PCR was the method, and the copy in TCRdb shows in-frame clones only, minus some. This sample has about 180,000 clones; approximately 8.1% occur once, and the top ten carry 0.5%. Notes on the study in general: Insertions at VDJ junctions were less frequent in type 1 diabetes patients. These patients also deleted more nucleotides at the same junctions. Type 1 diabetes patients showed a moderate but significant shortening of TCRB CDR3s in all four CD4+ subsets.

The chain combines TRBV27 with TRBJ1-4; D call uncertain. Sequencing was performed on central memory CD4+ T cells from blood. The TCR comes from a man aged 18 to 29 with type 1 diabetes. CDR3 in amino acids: CASSSGSNYEKLFF. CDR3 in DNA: TGTGCCAGCAGTAGCGGGTCGAACTATGAAAAACTGTTTTTT.